The rows below give T cell receptor beta chains drawn from one sample of a study of beta chain features in type 1 diabetes. Profiling relied on immunoSEQ multiplex PCR, and the TCRdb table lists in-frame clones only, not all of them. The sample carries hundreds of thousands of clones, 12% to 15% recorded once. Sequencing was carried out using central memory CD4+ T cells from blood. The receptors come from a man aged 30 to 39 in good health. Both conserved end residues are part of each CDR3. A D gene is named only where the DNA matches it firmly. Clone size is given for some rows only: seen once, a few or many times, or a class if the clone is expanded.

D,size,length,V,J,DNA,CDR3
-,-,14,TRBV7-2,TRBJ2-1,TGTGCCAGCAGCCCCCACCCCGGCCAAGCTGAGCAGTTCTTC,CASSPHPGQAEQFF
-,-,12,TRBV11-3,TRBJ2-1,TGTGCCAGCAGCTTAGACGTAAATGAGCAGTTCTTC,CASSLDVNEQFF
-,-,12,TRBV11-3,TRBJ1-2,TGTGCCAGCAGCCCGGGCACGAGAGGCTACACCTTC,CASSPGTRGYTF
-,few,16,TRBV27,TRBJ1-4,TGTGCCAGCAGTTTGGGCGGGGGCACAGGGTCCGAAAAACTGTTTTTT,CASSLGGGTGSEKLFF
TRBD1,few,14,TRBV7-8,TRBJ1-1,TGTGCCAGCAGCTACCTGACAGGGAGGTCTGAAGCTTTCTTT,CASSYLTGRSEAFF
TRBD1,few,14,TRBV7-9,TRBJ2-5,TGTGCCAGCAGCTCCCTCAGGGGGCGGGAGACCCAGTACTTC,CASSSLRGRETQYF
-,few,16,TRBV5-8,TRBJ1-5,TGTGCCAGCAGCTTGTCCGCGACGGGTGGGAATCAGCCCCAGCATTTT,CASSLSATGGNQPQHF
-,-,15,TRBV5-4,TRBJ2-5,TGTGCCAGCAGCCCGCTTAGACAGTCACAAGAGACCCAGTACTTC,CASSPLRQSQETQYF
-,few,15,TRBV11-2,TRBJ2-3,TGTGCCAGCAGCTTAGATTTGATAGCGGCAGATACGCAGTATTTT,CASSLDLIAADTQYF
TRBD2,-,16,TRBV4-3,TRBJ2-1,TGCGCCAGCAGCCCGGGACTAGCGGGAGCGTCCGGTGAGCAGTTCTTC,CASSPGLAGASGEQFF
TRBD1,few,15,TRBV5-1,TRBJ2-5,TGCGCCAGCAGCTTGGTATACAGGGGGCAAGAGACCCAGTACTTC,CASSLVYRGQETQYF
-,-,13,TRBV11-2,TRBJ2-5,TGTGCCAGCAGCCCCAGTAGCCAAGAGACCCAGTACTTC,CASSPSSQETQYF
-,once,12,TRBV29-1,TRBJ2-1,TGCAGCGTTGGGAGAACCTACAATGAGCAGTTCTTC,CSVGRTYNEQFF
TRBD2,few,13,TRBV29-1,TRBJ2-2,TGCAGCTTTCGACTAGCGGTTACCGGGGAGCTGTTTTTT,CSFRLAVTGELFF
-,few,16,TRBV21-1,TRBJ2-1,TGTGCCAGCAGCAAAAGGCAGCCCCGCTCCTACAATGAGCAGTTCTTC,CASSKRQPRSYNEQFF
TRBD2,-,15,TRBV11-2,TRBJ2-3,TGTGCCAGCAGCCCTACTAGCGGTAGGATGGATACGCAGTATTTT,CASSPTSGRMDTQYF
-,-,12,TRBV10-3,TRBJ2-7,TGTGCCATCAGAGGGGACAACTACGAGCAGTACTTC,CAIRGDNYEQYF
-,many,11,TRBV2,TRBJ2-1,TGTGCCAGCAGTTCTCGAGTCGAGCAGTTCTTC,CASSSRVEQFF
-,-,17,TRBV30,TRBJ2-3,TGTGCCTGGAGTATCCCCGGGCCCCATGGGAGCACAGATACGCAGTATTTT,CAWSIPGPHGSTDTQYF
-,many,15,TRBV7-2,TRBJ2-4,TGTGCCAGCAACTTAGGTCAGGGGGGCAAAAACATTCAGTACTTC,CASNLGQGGKNIQYF
TRBD1,few,13,TRBV6-5,TRBJ1-2,TGTGCCAGCAGCTCGGACAGGGGCTATGGCTACACCTTC,CASSSDRGYGYTF
TRBD2,-,15,TRBV5-1,TRBJ2-1,TGCGCCAGCAGTTTGGGGACTAGCGGGAGTAATGAGCAGTTCTTC,CASSLGTSGSNEQFF
-,few,14,TRBV7-7,TRBJ2-3,TGTGCTAGCAGCCAGGGTTTTTGGACAGATACGCAGTATTTT,CASSQGFWTDTQYF
-,many,15,TRBV5-1,TRBJ2-5,TGCGCCAGCAGCTTGGCATCCGGGAACCAAGAGACCCAGTACTTC,CASSLASGNQETQYF
-,many,14,TRBV5-6,TRBJ2-4,TGTGCCAGCAGCTTGGCAGGGGACAAAAACATTCAGTACTTC,CASSLAGDKNIQYF
-,-,12,TRBV29-1,TRBJ1-2,TGCAGCGTCCCGGGAGGGGACTATGGCTACACCTTC,CSVPGGDYGYTF
-,few,14,TRBV7-6,TRBJ2-5,TGTGCCAGCAGCCGAGGCGGGTCCCAAGAGACCCAGTACTTC,CASSRGGSQETQYF
-,many,13,TRBV7-9,TRBJ2-3,TGTGCCAGCCAAGAGCTTAGCACAGATACGCAGTATTTT,CASQELSTDTQYF